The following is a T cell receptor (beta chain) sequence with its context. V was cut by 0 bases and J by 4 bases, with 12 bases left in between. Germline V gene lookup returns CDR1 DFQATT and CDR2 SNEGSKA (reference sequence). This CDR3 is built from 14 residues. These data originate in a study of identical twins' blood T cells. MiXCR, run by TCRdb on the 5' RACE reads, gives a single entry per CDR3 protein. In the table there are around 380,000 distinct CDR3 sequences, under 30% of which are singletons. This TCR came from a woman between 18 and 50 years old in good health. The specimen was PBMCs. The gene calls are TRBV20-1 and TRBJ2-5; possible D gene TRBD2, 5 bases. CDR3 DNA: TGCAGTGCTAGAGATCAGGTAGCGACAGAGACCCAGTACTTC. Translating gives CSARDQVATETQYF.